The present T cell receptor (beta chain) was sequenced within a study of blood T cell repertoires in COVID-19. This CDR3 has 16 residues. Germline assignment: CDR1 LGHDT and CDR2 YNNKEL (reference sequence). V was shortened by 1 base and J by 6 bases, with 16 bases between the two germline ends. This clone was seen only once. Some clones are missing from TCRdb's copy, which holds only in-frame ones; the method was immunoSEQ multiplex PCR. The table records just over 650,000 clones, approximately 90% of them present only once. V is TRBV3-1 (or the pseudogene TRBV3-2) and J is TRBJ2-1; D possibly corresponds to TRBD2 (5 bases). The material sequenced was peripheral blood. The sequence was obtained from a woman between 18 and 29 years old with acute or convalescent COVID-19. The CDR3 protein is CASSQGQASGSNEQFF. Written as DNA, the CDR3 is TGTGCCAGCAGCCAAGGGCAGGCCTCGGGGAGCAATGAGCAGTTCTTC.